This TCR beta chain was observed in a study of T cell repertoires in aging, cancer and after chemotherapy. The germline V gene encodes CDR1 MNHNS and CDR2 SASEGT. V gave up 7 bases and J gave up 3 bases, with 21 bases separating them. The CDR3 covers 16 residues. TRB rearrangements spanning V, D and J were amplified using mixed TRB-A/B primers. TCRdb ran MiXCR on the multiplex PCR reads and lists one entry per CDR3 protein. Among about 2,000 distinct CDR3 sequences listed, over 15% were seen once. TCR beta rearrangements were amplified from peripheral blood genomic DNA. This rearrangement joins TRBV6-1 to TRBJ1-2; TRBD1 might be the D (6 bases). The sample consisted of blood. The TCR comes from a human donor with a solid tumor. CDR3 loop: CASTLLQWTDDYGYTF. CDR3 bases: TGTGCCAGCACTCTACTCCAGTGGACAGACGACTATGGCTACACCTTC.